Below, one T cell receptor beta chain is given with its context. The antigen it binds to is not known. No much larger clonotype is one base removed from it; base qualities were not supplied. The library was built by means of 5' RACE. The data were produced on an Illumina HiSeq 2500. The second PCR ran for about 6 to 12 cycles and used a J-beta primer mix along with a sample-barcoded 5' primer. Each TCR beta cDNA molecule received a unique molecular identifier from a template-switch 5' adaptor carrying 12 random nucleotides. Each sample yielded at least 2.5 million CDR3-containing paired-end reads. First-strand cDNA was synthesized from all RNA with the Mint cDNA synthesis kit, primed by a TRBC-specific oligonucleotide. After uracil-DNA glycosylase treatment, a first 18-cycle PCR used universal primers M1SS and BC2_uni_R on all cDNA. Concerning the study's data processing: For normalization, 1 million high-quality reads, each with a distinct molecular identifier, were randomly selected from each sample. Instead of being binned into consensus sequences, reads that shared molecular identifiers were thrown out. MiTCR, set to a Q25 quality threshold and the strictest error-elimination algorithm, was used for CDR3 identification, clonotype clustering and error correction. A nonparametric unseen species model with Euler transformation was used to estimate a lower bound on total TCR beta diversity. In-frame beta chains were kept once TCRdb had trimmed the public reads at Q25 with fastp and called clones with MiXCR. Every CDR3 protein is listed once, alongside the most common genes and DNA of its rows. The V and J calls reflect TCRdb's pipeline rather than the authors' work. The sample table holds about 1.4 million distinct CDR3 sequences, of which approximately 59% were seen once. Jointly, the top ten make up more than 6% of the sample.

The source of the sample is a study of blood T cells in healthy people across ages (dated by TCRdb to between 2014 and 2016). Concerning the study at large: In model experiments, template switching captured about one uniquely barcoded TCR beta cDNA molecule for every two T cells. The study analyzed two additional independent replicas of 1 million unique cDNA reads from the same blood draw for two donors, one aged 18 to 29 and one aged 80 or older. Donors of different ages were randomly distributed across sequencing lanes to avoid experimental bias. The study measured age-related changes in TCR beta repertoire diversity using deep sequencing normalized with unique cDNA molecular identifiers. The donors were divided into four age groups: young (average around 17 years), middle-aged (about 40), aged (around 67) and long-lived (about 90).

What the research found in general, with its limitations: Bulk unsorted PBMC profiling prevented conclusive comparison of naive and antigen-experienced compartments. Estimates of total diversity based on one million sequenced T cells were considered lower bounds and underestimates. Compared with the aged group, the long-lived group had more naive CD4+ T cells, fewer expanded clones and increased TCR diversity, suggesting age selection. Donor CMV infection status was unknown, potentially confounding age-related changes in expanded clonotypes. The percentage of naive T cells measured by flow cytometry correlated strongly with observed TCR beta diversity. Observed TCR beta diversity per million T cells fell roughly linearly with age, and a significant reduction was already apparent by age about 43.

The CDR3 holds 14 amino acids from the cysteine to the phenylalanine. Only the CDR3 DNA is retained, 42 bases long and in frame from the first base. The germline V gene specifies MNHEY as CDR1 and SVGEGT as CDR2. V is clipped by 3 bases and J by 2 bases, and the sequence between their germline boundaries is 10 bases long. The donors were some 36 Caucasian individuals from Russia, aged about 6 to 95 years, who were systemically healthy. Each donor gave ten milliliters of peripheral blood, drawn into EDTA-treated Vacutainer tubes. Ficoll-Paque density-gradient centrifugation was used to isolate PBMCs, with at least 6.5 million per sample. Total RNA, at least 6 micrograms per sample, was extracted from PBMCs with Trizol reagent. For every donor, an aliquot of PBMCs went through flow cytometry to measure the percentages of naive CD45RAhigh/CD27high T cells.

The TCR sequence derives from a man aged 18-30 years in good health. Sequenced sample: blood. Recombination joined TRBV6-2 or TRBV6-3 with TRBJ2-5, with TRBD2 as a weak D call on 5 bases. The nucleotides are TGTGCCAGCAGTTATCTTCGGGGTCAAGAGACCCAGTACTTC. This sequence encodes CASSYLRGQETQYF.